The TCR beta chain under discussion was sequenced for a study of shared clonotypes between healthy human individuals. General study findings and limits: Owing to a small donor count, the genetic and exposure-history diversity represented was limited.

After removal of 5 bases from V and 0 bases from J, the junction contained 4 bases not matched to a gene. Per germline, CDR1 MGHRA and CDR2 YSYEKL. The CDR3 runs 14 residues. Terminally differentiated effector memory CD45RA+ cells were left out of the naive CD8 fraction, which was CD45RO-negative and positively selected for CCR7. The donor population consisted of healthy HIV-negative adults with no recent acute infections or vaccinations. Profiling relied on immunoSEQ multiplex PCR, and the TCRdb table lists in-frame clones only, not all of them. The sample lists roughly 1,800,000 clones, about 95% occurring once. A word on this clone: The antigen is unknown.

The sample consisted of naive CD8+ T cells sorted from blood. This TCR was recovered from a man between 18 and 35 years old in good health. This chain joins TRBV4-1 and TRBJ2-7; 7 bases fit TRBD2. The CDR3 DNA follows: TGCGCCAGCAGCGTGCGGGAGCTCTCCTACGAGCAGTACTTC. Encoded protein: CASSVRELSYEQYF.